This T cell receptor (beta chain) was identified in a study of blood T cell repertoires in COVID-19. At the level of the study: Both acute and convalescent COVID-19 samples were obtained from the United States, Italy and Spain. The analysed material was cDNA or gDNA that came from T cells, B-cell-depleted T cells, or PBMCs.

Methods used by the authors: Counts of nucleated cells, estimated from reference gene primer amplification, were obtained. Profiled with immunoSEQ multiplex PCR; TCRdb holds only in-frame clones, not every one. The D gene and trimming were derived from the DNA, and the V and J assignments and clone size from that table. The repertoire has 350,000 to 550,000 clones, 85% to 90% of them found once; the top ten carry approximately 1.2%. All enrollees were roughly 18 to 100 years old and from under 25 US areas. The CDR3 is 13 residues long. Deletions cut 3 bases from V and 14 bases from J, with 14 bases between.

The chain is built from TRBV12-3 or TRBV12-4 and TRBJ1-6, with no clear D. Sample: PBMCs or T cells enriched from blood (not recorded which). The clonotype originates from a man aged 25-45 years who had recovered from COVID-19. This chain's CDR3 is CASSFSAPSALHF. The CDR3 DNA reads TGTGCCAGCAGTTTTTCGGCCCCCAGCGCCCTCCACTTT.